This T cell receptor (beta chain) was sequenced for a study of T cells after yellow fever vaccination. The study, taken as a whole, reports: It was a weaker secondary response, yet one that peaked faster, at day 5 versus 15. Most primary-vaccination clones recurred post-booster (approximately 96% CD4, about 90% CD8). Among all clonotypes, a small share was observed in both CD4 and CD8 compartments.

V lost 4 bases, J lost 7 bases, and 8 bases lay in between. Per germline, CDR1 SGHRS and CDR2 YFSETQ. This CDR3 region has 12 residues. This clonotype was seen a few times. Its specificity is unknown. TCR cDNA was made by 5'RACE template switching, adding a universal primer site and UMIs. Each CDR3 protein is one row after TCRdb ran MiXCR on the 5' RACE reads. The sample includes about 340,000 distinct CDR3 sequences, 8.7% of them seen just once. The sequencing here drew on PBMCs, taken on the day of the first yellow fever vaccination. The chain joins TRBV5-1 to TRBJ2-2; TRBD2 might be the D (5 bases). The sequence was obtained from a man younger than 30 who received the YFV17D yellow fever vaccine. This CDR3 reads CASSRELGELFF. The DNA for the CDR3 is TGCGCCAGCAGCCGGGAACTCGGGGAGCTGTTTTTT.